The rows below give T cell receptor beta chains drawn from one sample of a study of blood T cells in healthy people across ages. MiXCR was run by TCRdb on the 5' RACE reads, yielding one entry per CDR3 protein. Here the sample spans roughly 790,000 distinct CDR3 sequences, about 42% being singletons. Sequenced material: blood. These receptors all stem from a woman aged 55-70 years in good health. Both conserved end residues are part of each CDR3. Each record gives: V gene, clone size, J gene, D gene, CDR3 DNA, CDR3 protein. A D gene is named only where the DNA matches it firmly. Only some rows state a clone size, as once, few, many or a class for expanded clones.

TRBV20-1	few	TRBJ2-1	TRBD1	TGCAGTGCTAGACGACAGGGTTCGGACAATGAGCAGTTCTTC	CSARRQGSDNEQFF
TRBV6-2/TRBV6-3	.	TRBJ2-7	.	TGTGCCAGCATCGACTCCGGGACCTCCTACGAGCAGTACTTC	CASIDSGTSYEQYF
TRBV6-2/TRBV6-3	.	TRBJ2-7	.	TGTGCCAGCAGGTACTCGAGTGGGGGCTACGAGCAGTACTTC	CASRYSSGGYEQYF
TRBV30	few	TRBJ2-5	.	TGTGCCTGGAGTGTCCGGTTGGGAGAGACCCAGTACTTC	CAWSVRLGETQYF
TRBV7-2	once	TRBJ2-1	TRBD2	TGTGCCAGCTCTACCCTAGGGGGAGCGGGGGGCGGTTACAATGAGCAGTTCTTC	CASSTLGGAGGGYNEQFF
TRBV5-5	many	TRBJ2-1	TRBD1	TGTGCCAGCAGCTTGGGGACAGGGGTGGCCTACAATGAGCAGTTCTTC	CASSLGTGVAYNEQFF
TRBV24-1	.	TRBJ2-1	TRBD2	TGTGCCACCAGTGATTCCCCCACCAATAGCGGGAGCCCGTACAATGAGCAGTTCTTC	CATSDSPTNSGSPYNEQFF
TRBV6-4	once	TRBJ2-5	.	TGTGCCAGCAGCGACGGGCTAGTGAATGAGCAGTACTTC	CASSDGLVNEQYF
TRBV30	.	TRBJ1-5	.	TGTGCCTGGAGCGCTACCCTCTTCTGGGATAGCAATCAGCCCCAGCATTTT	CAWSATLFWDSNQPQHF
TRBV3-1	.	TRBJ2-1	.	TGTGCCAGCAGCCGTGACCCGGGACCCAGCTCCTACAATGAGCAGTTCTTC	CASSRDPGPSSYNEQFF
TRBV10-3	.	TRBJ1-1	.	TGTGCCATCAGTGAGTTCCGGGTGAACACTGAAGCTTTCTTT	CAISEFRVNTEAFF
TRBV7-9	.	TRBJ2-3	TRBD2	TGTGCCAGCAGCCCCCGAGCGGGAGACGGTCGTACAGATACGCAGTATTTT	CASSPRAGDGRTDTQYF
TRBV5-6	.	TRBJ1-4	.	TGTGCCAGCTGCCTCTGGGGGGGCGCTGGAACTAATGAAAAACTGTTTTTT	CASCLWGGAGTNEKLFF
TRBV7-2	many	TRBJ2-1	.	TGTGCCAGCAGCTTAGCGTTAAGTGATAACTCCTACAATGAGCAGTTCTTC	CASSLALSDNSYNEQFF
TRBV9	.	TRBJ2-1	TRBD2	TGTGCCAGCAGCGTAGGGGGCACGGGGGGGTACAATGAGCAGTTCTTC	CASSVGGTGGYNEQFF
TRBV7-3	once	TRBJ1-1	.	TGTGCCAGCAGCCCCCAGAGGGACTCTGAAGCTTTCTTT	CASSPQRDSEAFF
TRBV10-3	.	TRBJ2-3	.	TGTGCCATCTCAGCGGGACAAGATAGCACAGATACGCAGTATTTT	CAISAGQDSTDTQYF
TRBV18	.	TRBJ1-1	TRBD1	TGTGCCAGCTCCGGACAGGCGAACACTGAAGCTTTCTTT	CASSGQANTEAFF
TRBV6-2/TRBV6-3	.	TRBJ2-5	TRBD2	TGTGCCAGCAGGACCGGACTAGCAGGAAAAGAGACCCAGTACTTC	CASRTGLAGKETQYF
TRBV6-2/TRBV6-3	.	TRBJ1-5	TRBD1	TGTGCCAGCAGACAACAGGGGGATGGGCAGCCCCAGCATTTT	CASRQQGDGQPQHF
TRBV5-1	few	TRBJ2-3	TRBD2	TGCGCCAGCAGCTCGTCCAGCGGGGGGGTGCCAGATACGCAGTATTTT	CASSSSSGGVPDTQYF
TRBV27	few	TRBJ2-5	.	TGTGCCAGCAGTTTAACAGGGCGTTGGGAGACCCAGTACTTC	CASSLTGRWETQYF
TRBV6-5	.	TRBJ1-1	TRBD1	TGTGCCAGCAGCACCGGACAGGGGAGGGTTGAAGCTTTCTTT	CASSTGQGRVEAFF
TRBV5-1	.	TRBJ2-1	.	TGCGCCAGCAGCCTCCAACAGGGTAGCTCCTACAATGAGCAGTTCTTC	CASSLQQGSSYNEQFF
TRBV7-2	.	TRBJ2-5	.	TGTGCCAGCAGCCCGGAGGGGGAGCCTTGGGAGACCCGGTACTTC	CASSPEGEPWETRYF
TRBV20-1	few	TRBJ1-6	TRBD1	TGCAGTGCTAGGAGCTTTGGACAGGACAATTCACCCCTCCACTTT	CSARSFGQDNSPLHF
TRBV6-5	few	TRBJ2-7	TRBD2	TGTGCCAGCAGTTTCGGACTAGCGGGAGGATACGAGCAGTACTTC	CASSFGLAGGYEQYF
TRBV12-3/TRBV12-4	few	TRBJ2-3	TRBD1	TGTGCCAGCAGGAAGAGGACAGGCAGCACAGATACGCAGTATTTT	CASRKRTGSTDTQYF
TRBV5-6	few	TRBJ2-7	TRBD2	TGTGCCAGCAGCGTACTAGCGACAACCTACGAGCAGTACTTC	CASSVLATTYEQYF
TRBV5-1	.	TRBJ2-5	TRBD1	TGCGCCAGCAGCCCATACACAGGGGAAGGAGAGACCCAGTACTTC	CASSPYTGEGETQYF
TRBV12-3/TRBV12-4	.	TRBJ2-3	.	TGTGCCAGCAGTTTCCTTAGGGCAGATACGCAGTATTTT	CASSFLRADTQYF
TRBV12-3/TRBV12-4	.	TRBJ2-5	.	TGTGCCAGCACTCCCTCAGGGGCGAGGGAGACCCAGTACTTC	CASTPSGARETQYF
TRBV6-1	.	TRBJ1-2	TRBD1	TGTGCCAGCACCAAGGGGGGCCGACAGGGACCGGCCTATGGCTACACCTTC	CASTKGGRQGPAYGYTF
TRBV7-2	.	TRBJ1-2	TRBD1	TGTGCCAGCAGCCCGGCCGGGACAGCCATGTGGTACACCTTC	CASSPAGTAMWYTF
TRBV10-3	.	TRBJ1-2	.	TGTGCCATCACCCAGGACGGCTATGGCTACACCTTC	CAITQDGYGYTF
TRBV7-2	.	TRBJ2-1	.	TGTGCCAGCAGCTTATGGACGACTCAGTTCTTC	CASSLWTTQFF
TRBV10-3	.	TRBJ1-2	.	TGTGCCATCAGGCTTGCCTCCGGGACGGTATCCTCTAACTATGGCTACACCTTC	CAIRLASGTVSSNYGYTF
TRBV15	.	TRBJ1-5	.	TGTGCCACCAGCAGAGAAGAGGGTGCTGGCAATCAGCCCCAGCATTTT	CATSREEGAGNQPQHF
TRBV11-2	.	TRBJ1-1	TRBD1	TGTGCCAGCAGCTTCGGGACAGGGTCTTCTGAAGCTTTCTTT	CASSFGTGSSEAFF
TRBV7-8	few	TRBJ2-1	.	TGTGCCAGCAGCTCGGACTGGAGGAGCTCCTACAATGAGCAGTTCTTC	CASSSDWRSSYNEQFF
TRBV7-3	.	TRBJ2-5	TRBD2	TGTGCCAGCAGCTACATGACTAGCGCCAGAAACAATGAGCAGTACTTC	CASSYMTSARNNEQYF
TRBV27	.	TRBJ1-1	.	TGTGCCAGCAGTTTATTCGGGGGTCGGGGCACTGAAGCTTTCTTT	CASSLFGGRGTEAFF
TRBV20-1	.	TRBJ2-1	TRBD1	TGCAGTGCTAGGGACAGGGGGGGTATCGGGTACAATGAGCAGTTCTTC	CSARDRGGIGYNEQFF
TRBV20-1	.	TRBJ2-5	TRBD1	TGCAGTGCTAGACCGGGACAGGGATTCCGGCTGTACTTC	CSARPGQGFRLYF
TRBV9	.	TRBJ2-7	.	TGTGCCAGCGAAGGGCCTAACTACGAGCAGTACTTC	CASEGPNYEQYF
TRBV20-1	few	TRBJ2-7	.	TGCAGTGCCTCCTGGACTCTTATCGGCTCCTACGAGCAGTACTTC	CSASWTLIGSYEQYF
TRBV6-1	.	TRBJ2-7	.	TGTGCCAGCAGTGAAGCGGTGGGGGGCTTATACGAGCAGTACTTC	CASSEAVGGLYEQYF
TRBV25-1	.	TRBJ2-7	TRBD2	TGTGCCAGCACCCCGACCAAGCCGGGACTAGACTACAATGAGCAGTACTTC	CASTPTKPGLDYNEQYF
TRBV2	.	TRBJ2-5	TRBD2	TGTGCCAGCAGTCATAGCGGGGGGGACCAAGAGACCCAGTACTTC	CASSHSGGDQETQYF
TRBV7-7	.	TRBJ1-1	.	TGTGCTAGCAGCGCTGAGAAGAACACTGAAGCTTTCTTT	CASSAEKNTEAFF
TRBV28	.	TRBJ2-6	.	TGTGCCAGCAGTTTGATCAGGGTTGCTACTGGGGCCAACGTCCTGACTTTC	CASSLIRVATGANVLTF
TRBV14	.	TRBJ2-1	.	TGTGCCAGCAGCCAAGGGAGGGGGCGCATCGATGAGCAGTTCTTC	CASSQGRGRIDEQFF
TRBV7-3	few	TRBJ2-7	.	TGTGCCAGCAGCCACGGCGGCGAGCAGTACTTC	CASSHGGEQYF
TRBV6-2/TRBV6-3	once	TRBJ1-2	TRBD1	TGTGCCAGCAGAGCCGGGACAGGGGGCGGAAGCTATGGCTACACCTTC	CASRAGTGGGSYGYTF
TRBV20-1	few	TRBJ2-1	.	TGCAGTGCTAGAGAAGTGGGTCAACAGGAGGGGCAGTTCTTC	CSAREVGQQEGQFF
TRBV10-3	.	TRBJ2-3	.	TGTGCCATCAGTGAAACCGAGGGGCCCACAGATACGCAGTATTTT	CAISETEGPTDTQYF
TRBV3-1	.	TRBJ2-7	TRBD1	TGTGCCAGCAGCCAGCACGGGACAGGGAGGAACGAGCAGTACTTC	CASSQHGTGRNEQYF
TRBV11-1	.	TRBJ2-5	TRBD1	TGTGCCAGCGTAGGACAGGGTGGAAATGAGCAGTACTTC	CASVGQGGNEQYF
TRBV14	.	TRBJ2-2	.	TGTGCCAGCAGCCAAGATCGGGGGGAGACAGGAACCAACACCGGGGAGCTGTTTTTT	CASSQDRGETGTNTGELFF